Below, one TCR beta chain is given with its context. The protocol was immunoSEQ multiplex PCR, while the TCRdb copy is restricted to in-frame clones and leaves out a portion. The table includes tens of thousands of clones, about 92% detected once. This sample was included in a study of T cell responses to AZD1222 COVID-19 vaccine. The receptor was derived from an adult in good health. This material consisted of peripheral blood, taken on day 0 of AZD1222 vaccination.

The CDR3 nucleotides are TGTGCCAGCAGCTTGCGAGCGGGTCCTTCCTACGAGCAGTACTTC. Translating it yields CASSLRAGPSYEQYF. The gene calls are TRBV11-2 and TRBJ2-7; possibly TRBD2 for D (6 bases). Germline loops: CDR1 SGHAT, CDR2 FQNNGV. The V gene lost 3 bases and the J gene lost 1 base, with 13 bases spanning the gap. The CDR3 contains 15 residues.